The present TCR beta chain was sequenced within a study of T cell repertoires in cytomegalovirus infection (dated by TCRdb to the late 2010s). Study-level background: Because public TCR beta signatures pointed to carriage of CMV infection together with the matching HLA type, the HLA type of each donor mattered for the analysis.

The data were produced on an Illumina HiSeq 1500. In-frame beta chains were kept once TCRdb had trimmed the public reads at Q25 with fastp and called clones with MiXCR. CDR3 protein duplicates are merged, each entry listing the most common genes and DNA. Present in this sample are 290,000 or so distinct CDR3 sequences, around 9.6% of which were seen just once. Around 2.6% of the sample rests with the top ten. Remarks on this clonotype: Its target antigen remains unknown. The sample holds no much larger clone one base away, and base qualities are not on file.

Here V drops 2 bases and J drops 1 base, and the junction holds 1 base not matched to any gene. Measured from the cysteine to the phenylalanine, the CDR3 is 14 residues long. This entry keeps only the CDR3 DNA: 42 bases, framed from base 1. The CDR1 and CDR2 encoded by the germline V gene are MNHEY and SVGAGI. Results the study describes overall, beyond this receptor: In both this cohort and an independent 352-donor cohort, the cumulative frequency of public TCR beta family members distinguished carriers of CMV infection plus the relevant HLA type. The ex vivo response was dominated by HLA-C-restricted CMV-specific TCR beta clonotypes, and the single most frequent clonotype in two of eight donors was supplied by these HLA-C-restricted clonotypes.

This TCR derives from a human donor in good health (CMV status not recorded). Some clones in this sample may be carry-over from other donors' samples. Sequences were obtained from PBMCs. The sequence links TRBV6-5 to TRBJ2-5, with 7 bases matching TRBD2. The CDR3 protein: CASSYPGGQETQYF. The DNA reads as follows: TGTGCCAGCAGTTACCCGGGGGGCCAAGAGACCCAGTACTTC.